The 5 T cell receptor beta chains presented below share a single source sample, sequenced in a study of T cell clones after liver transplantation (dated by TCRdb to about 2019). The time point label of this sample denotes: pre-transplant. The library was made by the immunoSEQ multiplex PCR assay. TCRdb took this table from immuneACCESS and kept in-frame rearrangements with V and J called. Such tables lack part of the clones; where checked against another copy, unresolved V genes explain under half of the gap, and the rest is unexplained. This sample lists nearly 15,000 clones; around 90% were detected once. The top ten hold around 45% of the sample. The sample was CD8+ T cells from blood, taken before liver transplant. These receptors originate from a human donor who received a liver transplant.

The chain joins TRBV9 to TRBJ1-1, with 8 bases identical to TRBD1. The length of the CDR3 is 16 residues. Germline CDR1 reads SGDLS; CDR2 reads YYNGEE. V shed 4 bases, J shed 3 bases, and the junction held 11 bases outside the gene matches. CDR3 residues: CASSPGGTGIYTEAFF. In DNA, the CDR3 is TGTGCCAGCAGCCCAGGGGGCACAGGTATCTACACTGAAGCTTTCTTT. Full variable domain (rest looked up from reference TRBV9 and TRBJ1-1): DSGVTQTPKHLITATGQRVTLRCSPRSGDLSVYWYQQSLDQGLQFLIQYYNGEERAKGNILERFSAQQFPDLHSELNLSSLELGDSALYFCASSPGGTGIYTEAFFGQGTRLTVV.

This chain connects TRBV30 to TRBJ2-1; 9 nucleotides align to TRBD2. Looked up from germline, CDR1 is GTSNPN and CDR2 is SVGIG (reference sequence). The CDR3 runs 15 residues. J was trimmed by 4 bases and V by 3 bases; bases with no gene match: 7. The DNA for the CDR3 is TGTGCCTGGAGCTCCATAGCGGGAGATTACAATGAGCAGTTCTTC. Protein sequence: CAWSSIAGDYNEQFF.

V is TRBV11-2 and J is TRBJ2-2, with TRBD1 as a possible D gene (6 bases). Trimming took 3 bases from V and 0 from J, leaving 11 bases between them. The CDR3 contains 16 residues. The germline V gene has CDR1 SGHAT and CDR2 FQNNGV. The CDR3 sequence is CASSLEGQSNTGELFF. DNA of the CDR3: TGTGCCAGCAGCTTGGAAGGACAGTCGAACACCGGGGAGCTGTTTTTT. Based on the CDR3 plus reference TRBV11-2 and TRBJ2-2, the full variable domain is EAGVAQSPRYKIIEKRQSVAFWCNPISGHATLYWYQQILGQGPKLLIQFQNNGVVDDSQLPKDRFSAERLKGVDSTLKIQPAKLEDSAVYLCASSLEGQSNTGELFFGEGSRLTVL.

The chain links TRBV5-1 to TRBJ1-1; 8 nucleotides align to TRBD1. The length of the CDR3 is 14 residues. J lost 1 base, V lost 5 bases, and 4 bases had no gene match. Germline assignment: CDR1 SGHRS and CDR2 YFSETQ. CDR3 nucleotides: TGCGCCAGCAGTTATGACAGGGGGAACACTGAAGCTTTCTTT. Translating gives CASSYDRGNTEAFF. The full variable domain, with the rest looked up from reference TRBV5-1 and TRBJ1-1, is KAGVTQTPRYLIKTRGQQVTLSCSPISGHRSVSWYQQTPGQGLQFLFEYFSETQRNKGNFPGRFSGRQFSNSRSEMNVSTLELGDSALYLCASSYDRGNTEAFFGQGTRLTVV.

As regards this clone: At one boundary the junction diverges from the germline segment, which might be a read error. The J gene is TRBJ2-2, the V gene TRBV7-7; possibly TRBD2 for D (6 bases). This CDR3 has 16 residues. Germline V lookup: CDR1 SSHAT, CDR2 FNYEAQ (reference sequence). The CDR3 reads CASSSGVADNTGELFF. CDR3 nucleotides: TGTGCTAGCAGCTCTGGGGTAGCGGATAACACCGGGGAGCTGTTTTTT.